This T cell receptor (beta chain) originates from a study of T-cell memory formation after mild COVID-19. The wider study: TCR clusters were mostly donor specific.

This clonotype was observed a few times. The antigen is undetermined. Study results and caveats: The appearance of some responding clones in pre-infection memory suggested that cross-reactive memory joined.

5'RACE primed at constant segments yielded TCR alpha and TCR beta cDNA libraries bearing sample barcodes and UMIs. One entry per CDR3 protein results from TCRdb running MiXCR on the 5' RACE reads. The sample contains roughly 250,000 distinct CDR3 sequences, about 15% of which appear only once. Germline assignment: CDR1 LGHNA and CDR2 YSLEER. The CDR3 has 17 residues. The V end lost 0 bases, the J end lost 1 base, and 13 bases lay between the germline ends. Sequenced input: PBMCs or a T cell subset sorted from them (not recorded which). V is TRBV4-3 and J is TRBJ1-5; TRBD1 is a possible D gene (5 bases). The receptor was derived from a man between 18 and 29 years old who had mild COVID-19 (a few samples of this study predate the infection). Cell type and time point are not known. CDR3 DNA: TGCGCCAGCAGCCAAGATGCAAGGGGAGGAAGCAATCAGCCCCAGCATTTT. Its translation is CASSQDARGGSNQPQHF.